Following are 14 T cell receptor beta chains from one sample sequenced in a study of shared clonotypes between healthy human individuals. Using immunoSEQ multiplex PCR, the repertoire was profiled, and TCRdb retains in-frame clones only, with some absent. The sample yields more than 400,000 clones, about 96% seen once. The sample taken for sequencing was naive CD4+ T cells sorted from blood. Subset defined: CD45RA+ positively selected. These TCRs come from a woman in her 30s in good health.

V usage is TRBV28 and J usage is TRBJ1-1, with TRBD1 matching 7 bases. CDR1 is MDHEN and CDR2 is SYDVKM in the germline V gene. This CDR3 region has 15 residues. The V segment lost 5 bases and the J segment 5 bases; nucleotides outside the gene matches: 11. CDR3 loop: CASSPPPAGGTEAFF. The CDR3 DNA reads TGTGCCAGCAGTCCCCCGCCGGCAGGGGGAACTGAAGCTTTCTTT.

About this clone itself: Other DNA variants within this sample encode the same CDR3. This chain uses TRBV18 with TRBJ1-2; D not resolved. Deletions cut 1 base from V and 1 base from J, with 7 bases between. Germline V gene data show CDR1 as KGHSH and CDR2 as LQKENI. CDR3 size: 14 residues. The CDR3 bases are TGTGCCAGCTCACCACTTACAGATAACTATGGCTACACCTTC. Its translation is CASSPLTDNYGYTF.

The genes are TRBV19 and TRBJ1-2, with 7 bases fitting TRBD1. Germline V gene data show CDR1 as LNHDA and CDR2 as SQIVND (reference sequence). V was pared by 9 bases and J by 4 bases, with 14 bases of the junction left unmatched. This CDR3 region has 15 residues. CDR3 in amino acids: CASVSTTGIFYGYTF. The CDR3 DNA sequence: TGTGCCAGCGTGTCCACGACAGGGATCTTCTATGGCTACACCTTC. Full variable domain (rest looked up from reference TRBV19 and TRBJ1-2): DGGITQSPKYLFRKEGQNVTLSCEQNLNHDAMYWYRQDPGQGLRLIYYSQIVNDFQKGDIAEGYSVSREKKESFPLTVTSAQKNPTAFYLCASVSTTGIFYGYTFGSGTRLTVV.

The chain recombines TRBV5-5 with TRBJ1-4; D possibly corresponds to TRBD1 (5 bases). The CDR3 is made up of 16 amino acids. V lost 0 bases to trimming and J lost 5 bases, with 14 bases between them. From germline, CDR1 is SGHKS and CDR2 YYEKEE (reference sequence). The CDR3 region has the DNA TGTGCCAGCAGCTTGGCCAGGGAGTTTGTGAATGAAAAACTGTTTTTT. Translating gives CASSLAREFVNEKLFF.

This clone came up once. V gene TRBV12-2 combines with J gene TRBJ2-3; the DNA was not used to check the table's D call, TRBD2. TRBV12-2 constitutes a pseudogene. CDR3 length: 13 amino acids. CDR3: CASRLAGEDTQYF. The CDR3 coding sequence is TGTGCAAGTCGCTTAGCGGGAGAGGATACGCAGTATTTT.

The V and J genes are TRBV15 and TRBJ2-7; 8 bases line up with TRBD1. This CDR3 has 18 residues. Germline trimming cut 5 bases from V and 2 bases from J; bases unmatched to any gene: 17. Germline V gene sequence: CDR1 LNHNV, CDR2 YYDKDF (reference sequence). CDR3 coding DNA: TGTGCCACCAGCCGAACCCACAACGACAGGGGAGAGGCCTACGAGCAGTACTTC. Its protein is CATSRTHNDRGEAYEQYF.

This sequence joins TRBV28 and TRBJ1-4; TRBD1 aligns across 8 bases. Losses at the gene ends were 1 base for V and 6 bases for J; bases not matched to a gene: 7. The CDR3 covers 16 residues. Germline values: CDR1 MDHEN, CDR2 SYDVKM. CDR3 nucleotides: TGTGCCAGCAGTTTATTTACAGGGGGTATTCATGAAAAACTGTTTTTT. As protein: CASSLFTGGIHEKLFF.

J is TRBJ2-5 and V is TRBV5-8; D ambiguous. CDR3 length equals 14 residues. Germline assignment: CDR1 SGHTS and CDR2 YDEGEE. The V and J ends lost 0 bases and 0 bases respectively, with 6 bases between them. The CDR3: CASSLEVDQETQYF. The CDR3 bases are TGTGCCAGCAGCTTGGAGGTGGACCAAGAGACCCAGTACTTC.

This chain connects TRBV7-9 to TRBJ1-5; D is undetermined. The V end lost 6 bases, the J end lost 4 bases, and 10 bases lay between the germline ends. The CDR3 contains 13 residues. Germline lookup yields CDR1 SEHNR and CDR2 FQNEAQ (reference sequence). The chain's CDR3 is CASSRTGNQPQHF. The CDR3 nucleotides read TGTGCCAGCAGTCGGACTGGGAATCAGCCCCAGCATTTT.

This chain uses TRBV28 with TRBJ1-6; D gene uncertain. Germline lookup yields CDR1 MDHEN and CDR2 SYDVKM. V was clipped by 6 bases and J by 9 bases, with 15 bases between them. This CDR3 region has 14 residues. CDR3 sequence reads: CASRGNLFTSPLHF. As DNA, the CDR3 is TGTGCCAGCAGAGGTAATCTGTTTACTTCACCCCTCCACTTT. The full variable domain, its missing parts supplied by reference TRBV28 and TRBJ1-6, is DVKVTQSSRYLVKRTGEKVFLECVQDMDHENMFWYRQDPGLGLRLIYFSYDVKMKEKGDIPEGYSVSREKKERFSLILESASTNQTSMYLCASRGNLFTSPLHFGNGTRLTVT.

The rearrangement joins TRBV19 to TRBJ2-1, with unresolved D. Looked up from germline, CDR1 is LNHDA and CDR2 is SQIVND (reference sequence). Trimming removed 5 bases from V and 4 bases from J, with 6 bases in between. The CDR3 totals 12 residues. In DNA, the CDR3 is TGTGCCAGTAGTGCCTCATACAATGAGCAGTTCTTC. This gives the protein CASSASYNEQFF.

The chain uses TRBV18 and TRBJ1-3; TRBD1 is a possible D gene (6 bases). The CDR3 contains 15 residues. The V end lost 3 bases, the J end lost 2 bases, and 11 bases lay between the germline ends. CDR1 is KGHSH and CDR2 is LQKENI in the germline V gene. In nucleotides, the CDR3 is TGTGCCAGCTCACCCAAACAGGGTCCTGGAAACACCATATATTTT. This sequence encodes CASSPKQGPGNTIYF.

The table lists this clone with a count of one. The V gene is TRBV5-1, the J gene TRBJ2-3; D is perhaps TRBD1 (5 bases). Germline V gene lookup returns CDR1 SGHRS and CDR2 YFSETQ. This CDR3 has 13 residues. Trimming stripped 5 bases from V and 5 bases from J, with 12 bases between. The CDR3 DNA is TGCGCCAGCAGAACAGGTTTGGGAGATACGCAGTATTTT. Its translation: CASRTGLGDTQYF.

Turning to this clone: Other nucleotide sequences from this sample produce the same CDR3. The V call is TRBV5-1, the J call TRBJ2-7, with D tentatively TRBD1 (6 bases). Trimming took off 3 bases at V and 2 bases at J, with 9 bases between the two ends. This CDR3 comprises 13 residues. Germline CDR1 SGHRS, CDR2 YFSETQ. The CDR3 reads CASSYGQTYEQYF. In DNA form, the CDR3 reads TGCGCCAGCAGCTATGGACAGACCTACGAGCAGTACTTC.